This T cell receptor (beta chain) was identified in a study of glioma-infiltrating T cells (dated by TCRdb to about 2016). About the study as a whole: TCR alpha- and beta-chain repertoires were sequenced from glioma tissue, non-neoplastic brain tissue and matched peripheral blood mononuclear cells. Three low-grade glioma patients, fewer than 10 primary glioblastoma patients, and three non-glioma patients who contributed non-neoplastic brain tissue made up the paired cohort. To gauge divergence between tissue and blood T-cell populations, every tissue-infiltrating repertoire was compared against the peripheral blood repertoire from the same patient.

The study at large found these results: Very few CDR3 sequences were shared between tissue and blood, attributed to high CDR3 diversity and limited sampling. VJ-independent divergence between tissue and blood was below expectation in non-neoplastic patients but above expectation in all gliomas, especially low-grade gliomas. Group comparisons rested on small numbers: three non-neoplastic, three low-grade glioma and roughly 8 glioblastoma patients.

The iRepertoire nested amplicon-rescue multiplex PCR (arm-PCR) platform was used to amplify TCR alpha and beta CDR3 regions from RNA. The input for one-step reverse transcription and amplification was roughly 100-400 ng of tissue mRNA or PBMC total RNA. Following bead purification, Illumina adapters were added by a secondary multiplex PCR, and the libraries were gel-purified between 200 and 400 bp. The libraries contained internal 6-nucleotide barcodes that were used for demultiplexing. Sequencing of the libraries was done on an Illumina MiSeq using 2x220 or 2x250 nucleotide paired-end reads. Processing in the source paper ran as follows. Paired reads were merged using FLASH 1.2.11 and were aligned to the GRCh37 human genome using BWA-MEM, after which TRA and TRB reads were extracted. An IMGT-derived reference of cassette sequences and CDR3 motifs, with pseudogenes included, was used for V and J assignment. Reads were translated in three frames, and productive CDR3s were defined by a C…FGXG motif without stop codons. Unique combinations of V-J cassette pair and CDR3 amino acid sequence were defined as clonotypes. Reads were filtered by Hamming distance, thresholded by each sample's sequence error rate in mapped regions. TCRdb redid the processing of the public reads, applying fastp at Q25 and MiXCR, and retained in-frame beta chains. All rows with the same CDR3 protein become a single entry with the most common DNA and genes. TCRdb's processing, not the authors', yielded these V and J calls. The sample has about 140,000 distinct CDR3 sequences on record, around 42% of them singletons. Over 15% of the sample lies in the top ten.

Concerning this clonotype: The target of this receptor is not known. No quality values exist for individual bases; no much larger clone is one base distant.

The clonotype was recovered from a human donor with low-grade glioma or glioblastoma, undergoing nonglioma brain surgery, or in good health (not recorded which). The sample comprised glioma tissue, nonneoplastic brain tissue, or PBMCs (not recorded which).

The CDR3 here reads CSGYENTEAFF. At the DNA level, the sequence is TGCAGCGGATACGAGAACACTGAAGCTTTCTTT. The rearrangement combines TRBV29-1 with TRBJ1-1, with the D gene not confidently named. The junction carries 7 bases between V and J, which are trimmed by 7 bases and 1 base respectively. CDR1 and CDR2, per the germline V gene, are SQVTM and ANQGSEA. There are 11 amino acids in the CDR3, from cysteine to phenylalanine inclusive. Solely the CDR3 DNA is kept, with 33 bases framed from the first base.